Below, 24 T cell receptor beta chains from the same sample are listed, as sequenced in a study of somatic mutations in cytotoxic T cells in rheumatoid arthritis. Only in-frame clones appear in the TCRdb table, and some are missing; sequencing was by immunoSEQ multiplex PCR. Of under 25,000 clones listed, 85% are singletons. Sequenced material: CD8+ T cells sorted from blood. Source of these receptors: a woman aged 40 to 50 with rheumatoid arthritis.

This chain connects TRBV4-1 to TRBJ2-7; perhaps TRBD1 as D (6 bases). The CDR3 covers 13 residues. The V and J ends lost 1 base and 5 bases respectively, with 9 bases between them. Germline loops: CDR1 MGHRA, CDR2 YSYEKL. In DNA form, the CDR3 reads TGCGCCAGCAGCCAAGGGGGGCTAAACGAGCAGTACTTC. It translates to CASSQGGLNEQYF.

The chain joins TRBV4-2 to TRBJ2-1; the D is unclear. Germline V gene sequence: CDR1 LGHNA, CDR2 YNFKEQ. V lost 3 bases, J lost 10 bases, and 10 bases lay in between. The CDR3 covers 12 residues. CDR3 sequence reads: CASSQGLGEQFF. CDR3 nucleotide sequence: TGTGCCAGCAGCCAGGGTCTGGGCGAGCAGTTCTTC.

This chain links TRBV7-3 with TRBJ2-1; 11 nucleotides line up with TRBD2. CDR3 size: 15 residues. CDR1 and CDR2 from the germline V gene are SGHTA and FQGTGA. V shed 5 bases and J 3 bases; nucleotides not matched to a gene: 3. The CDR3 reads CASSPLAGDYNEQFF. For the CDR3, the DNA is TGTGCCAGCAGCCCACTAGCGGGGGACTACAATGAGCAGTTCTTC.

The chain carries TRBV25-1 and TRBJ2-4; a weak D match, TRBD2 (6 bases). V lost 2 bases, J lost 4 bases, and 12 bases lay in between. This CDR3 has 15 amino acids. The germline CDR1 and CDR2 sequences are MGHDK and SYGVNS. The CDR3 nucleotides are TGTGCCAGCAGTGAACCCGGCGGGGCGAAAAACATTCAGTACTTC. Encoded protein: CASSEPGGAKNIQYF.

The gene calls are TRBV2 and TRBJ1-1; D is unclear. Germline values: CDR1 SNHLY, CDR2 FYNNEI. V was clipped by 3 bases and J by 0 bases, with 5 bases between them. The length of the CDR3 is 13 residues. CDR3 nucleotides: TGTGCCAGCAGTGACTTTATGAACACTGAAGCTTTCTTT. This encodes CASSDFMNTEAFF.

This sequence joins TRBV18 and TRBJ2-2; D is perhaps TRBD2 (6 bases). The CDR3 is made up of 14 amino acids. Looked up from germline, CDR1 is KGHSH and CDR2 is LQKENI. The ends were cut back, 5 bases at V and 4 bases at J, with 11 bases in the middle. CDR3 in amino acids: CASSWAGGTGELFF. CDR3 in DNA: TGTGCCAGCTCATGGGCCGGGGGCACCGGGGAGCTGTTTTTT.

V usage is TRBV5-1 and J usage is TRBJ2-1; tentative D call: TRBD2 (5 bases). Trimming removed 0 bases from V and 10 bases from J, with 8 bases in between. Germline V gives CDR1 SGHRS, CDR2 YFSETQ. The CDR3 has 12 amino acids. The CDR3 loop reads CASSLATTEQFF. CDR3 sequence (DNA): TGCGCCAGCAGCTTGGCGACTACAGAGCAGTTCTTC.

The rearrangement links TRBV27 to TRBJ2-3; unclear D gene. V was clipped by 3 bases and J by 0 bases, with 4 bases between them. This CDR3 comprises 13 residues. Germline CDR1 reads MNHEY; CDR2 reads SMNVEV (reference sequence). CDR3 DNA: TGTGCCAGCAGTTTTGGCAGCACAGATACGCAGTATTTT. This encodes CASSFGSTDTQYF.

The chain couples TRBV14 to TRBJ2-2; 12 bases align to TRBD2. Germline trimming cut 0 bases from V and 5 bases from J; bases unmatched to any gene: 16. Germline lookup yields CDR1 SGHDN and CDR2 FVKESK. The CDR3 spans 21 residues. DNA of the CDR3: TGTGCCAGCAGCCAAGATCGCTCCCCACCTACTAGCGGGGGGTGGACCGGGGAGCTGTTTTTT. Its protein is CASSQDRSPPTSGGWTGELFF.

The gene calls are TRBV6-4 and TRBJ2-2, with TRBD1 matching 8 bases. Germline values: CDR1 MRHNA, CDR2 SNTAGT. The junction had 7 bases not matched to a gene; V was cut back by 8 bases and J by 5 bases. The CDR3 runs 14 residues. CDR3 region: CASQATGETGELFF. CDR3 nucleotides: TGTGCCAGCCAGGCGACAGGGGAAACCGGGGAGCTGTTTTTT.

V gene TRBV2 combines with J gene TRBJ2-3; 13 bases are a match to TRBD2. The CDR3 is made up of 17 amino acids. V was clipped by 3 bases and J by 1 base; unmatched bases: 4. The germline gives CDR1 SNHLY, CDR2 FYNNEI. The CDR3 DNA reads TGTGCCAGCAGTGAGCGACTAGCGGGGGGCCGCACAGATACGCAGTATTTT. This codes for CASSERLAGGRTDTQYF.

The chain has TRBV13 and TRBJ2-1; 12 bases agree with TRBD2. With V trimmed by 4 bases and J by 4 bases, 8 bases remained unmatched. CDR3 size: 17 residues. Germline CDR1 and CDR2: PRHDT and FYEKMQ (reference sequence). CDR3 DNA: TGTGCCAGCAGCTCAACGGAGGGACTAGCGGGTTACAATGAGCAGTTCTTC. Translated: CASSSTEGLAGYNEQFF.

The chain employs TRBV7-8 and TRBJ2-2; D call uncertain. In germline, CDR1 is SGHVS, CDR2 FQNEAQ. Between the trimmed V and J ends, which lost 0 bases and 6 bases, there was a span of 5 bases. The CDR3 covers 13 residues. CDR3 protein: CASSLAGSGELFF. The CDR3 DNA reads TGTGCCAGCAGCTTAGCGGGCTCCGGGGAGCTGTTTTTT.

V usage is TRBV30 and J usage is TRBJ2-1, with 7 bases matching TRBD2. The V gene end was trimmed by 2 bases and the J gene end by 6 bases; junction bases not matched to a gene: 7. Germline CDR1 and CDR2: GTSNPN and SVGIG (reference sequence). The CDR3 loop spans 14 amino acids. The chain's CDR3 is CAWSYLREINEQFF. CDR3 nucleotide sequence: TGTGCCTGGAGTTATTTGCGGGAGATCAATGAGCAGTTCTTC.

CDR3 DNA sequence: TGTGCCAGTAGTTCCGGACGACTAGCGGGAGTGGGGGAGACCCAGTACTTC. It encodes CASSSGRLAGVGETQYF. J is TRBJ2-5 and V is TRBV19; TRBD2 aligns across 12 bases. J gave up 5 bases and V 5 bases, and 12 bases lay outside the gene matches. CDR3 length: 17 residues. Germline assignment: CDR1 LNHDA and CDR2 SQIVND (reference sequence).

This sequence joins TRBV11-2 and TRBJ1-4; 12 bases match TRBD1. Germline V gene sequence: CDR1 SGHAT, CDR2 FQNNGV. Trimming removed 5 bases from V and 5 bases from J; junction bases left unmatched: 9. CDR3 length: 17 amino acids. The DNA for the CDR3 is TGTGCCAGCAGCCTGTGGGACAGGGGGCGATCCAATGAAAAACTGTTTTTT. It encodes CASSLWDRGRSNEKLFF.

The genes are TRBV29-1 and TRBJ2-1, with 7 bases lining up with TRBD1. V dropped 5 bases and J dropped 5; count of bases not matched to a gene: 9. CDR3 length: 14 amino acids. CDR1 is SQVTM, CDR2 ANQGSEA, per germline. CDR3 residues: CSVRNRGVDNEQFF. In DNA, the CDR3 is TGCAGCGTTCGTAACAGGGGAGTTGACAATGAGCAGTTCTTC.

The chain has TRBV6-1 and TRBJ1-2; the D is unclear. This CDR3 contains 15 residues. CDR1 is MNHNS and CDR2 is SASEGT in the germline V gene. V lost 1 base and J lost 4, with 13 bases in between. The CDR3 spells CASSEGPPRFYGYTF. Here the CDR3 DNA reads TGTGCCAGCAGTGAAGGGCCCCCCCGTTTCTATGGCTACACCTTC.

The V and J genes are TRBV7-8 and TRBJ2-7; the D gene is possibly TRBD2 (6 bases). The V end was cut by 1 base, the J end by 7 bases, with 14 bases between. The CDR3 spans 14 residues. CDR1 and CDR2 (germline): SGHVS, FQNEAQ. The CDR3 is CASSLENGAGEQYF. For the CDR3, the DNA is TGTGCCAGCAGCTTAGAAAACGGGGCGGGGGAGCAGTACTTC. The full variable domain, rest sourced from reference TRBV7-8 and TRBJ2-7, is GAGVSQSPRYKVAKRGQDVALRCDPISGHVSLFWYQQALGQGPEFLTYFQNEAQLDKSGLPSDRFFAERPEGSVSTLKIQRTQQEDSAVYLCASSLENGAGEQYFGPGTRLTVT.

The table lists this clone with a few counts. The chain couples TRBV4-2 to TRBJ1-5; TRBD1 matches 12 bases. In germline, CDR1 is LGHNA, CDR2 YNFKEQ. With 1 base clipped from V and 6 bases from J, the junction kept 1 base outside the gene matches. The length of the CDR3 is 15 residues. CDR3 in amino acids: CASSQVGQGAQPQHF. For the CDR3, the DNA is TGTGCCAGCAGCCAAGTGGGACAGGGGGCTCAGCCCCAGCATTTT.

This chain uses TRBV13 with TRBJ1-3, with D perhaps matching TRBD1 (5 bases). The CDR3 consists of 14 residues. V lost 8 bases and J 3 bases, leaving 14 bases between the germline ends. Germline assignment: CDR1 PRHDT and CDR2 FYEKMQ (reference sequence). The CDR3, as DNA: TGTGCCAGCGCCCGGGGGATGAGTGGAAACACCATATATTTT. Encoded protein: CASARGMSGNTIYF.

The chain has TRBV13 and TRBJ2-5; 10 positions match TRBD2. CDR1 is PRHDT and CDR2 is FYEKMQ in the germline V gene (reference sequence). Losses at the gene ends were 5 bases for V and 7 bases for J; bases not matched to a gene: 16. The CDR3 contains 17 residues. The DNA of the CDR3 is TGTGCCAGCAGCGACGCTAGCGGGGGAACACATTCCGGGACCCAGTACTTC. It encodes CASSDASGGTHSGTQYF.

The chain couples TRBV9 to TRBJ2-7; TRBD2 matches 9 bases. The CDR3 runs 16 residues. Germline assignment: CDR1 SGDLS and CDR2 YYNGEE. V lost 4 bases, J lost 9 bases, and 17 bases stayed unmatched. The CDR3 nucleotides read TGTGCCAGCAGCCCAGGGACTAGCTCGTGGGATCGGGTGCAGTACTTC. It encodes CASSPGTSSWDRVQYF.

This clone was seen a handful of times. V gene TRBV6-6 combines with J gene TRBJ2-7; no clear D gene. The CDR3 extends over 14 amino acids. Germline V gene sequence: CDR1 MNHNY, CDR2 SVGAGI (reference sequence). V was shortened by 0 bases and J by 0 bases, with 6 bases between the two germline ends. Here the CDR3 reads CASSYSSSSYEQYF. The CDR3 bases are TGTGCCAGCAGTTACTCCTCGAGCTCCTACGAGCAGTACTTC.